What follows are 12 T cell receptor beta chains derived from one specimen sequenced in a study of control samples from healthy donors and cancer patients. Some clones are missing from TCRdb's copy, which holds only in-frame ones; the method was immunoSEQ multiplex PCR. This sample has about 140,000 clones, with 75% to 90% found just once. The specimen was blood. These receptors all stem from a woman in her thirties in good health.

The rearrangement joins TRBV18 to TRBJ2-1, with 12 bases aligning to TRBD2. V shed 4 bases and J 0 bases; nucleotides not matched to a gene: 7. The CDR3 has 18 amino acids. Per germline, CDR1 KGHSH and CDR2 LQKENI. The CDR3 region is CASSQRTSGIASYNEQFF. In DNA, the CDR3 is TGTGCCAGCTCACAGAGGACTAGCGGGATTGCCTCCTACAATGAGCAGTTCTTC.

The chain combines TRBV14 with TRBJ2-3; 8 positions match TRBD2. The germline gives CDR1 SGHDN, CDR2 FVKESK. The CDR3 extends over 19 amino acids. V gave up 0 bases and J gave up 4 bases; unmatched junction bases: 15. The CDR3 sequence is CASSQDLSLGLELADTQYF. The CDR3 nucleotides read TGTGCCAGCAGCCAAGATCTTAGCTTGGGACTAGAGCTGGCAGATACGCAGTATTTT.

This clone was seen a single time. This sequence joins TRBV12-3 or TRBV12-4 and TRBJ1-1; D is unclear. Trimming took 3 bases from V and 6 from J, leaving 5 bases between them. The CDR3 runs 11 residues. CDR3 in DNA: TGTGCCAGCAGTTTTGGCGCTGAAGCTTTCTTT. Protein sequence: CASSFGAEAFF.

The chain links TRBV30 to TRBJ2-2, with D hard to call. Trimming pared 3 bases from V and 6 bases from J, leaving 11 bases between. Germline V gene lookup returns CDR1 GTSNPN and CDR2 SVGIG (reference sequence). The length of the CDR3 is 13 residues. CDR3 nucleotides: TGTGCCTGGAGGATTAGTCTTCCCGGGGAGCTGTTTTTT. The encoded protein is CAWRISLPGELFF.

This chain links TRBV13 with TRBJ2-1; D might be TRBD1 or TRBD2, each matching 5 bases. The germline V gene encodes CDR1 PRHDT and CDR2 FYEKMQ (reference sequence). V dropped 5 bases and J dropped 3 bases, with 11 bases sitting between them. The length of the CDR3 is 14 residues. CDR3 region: CASSPEGNYNEQFF. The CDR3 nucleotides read TGTGCCAGCAGCCCCGAGGGGAACTACAATGAGCAGTTCTTC.

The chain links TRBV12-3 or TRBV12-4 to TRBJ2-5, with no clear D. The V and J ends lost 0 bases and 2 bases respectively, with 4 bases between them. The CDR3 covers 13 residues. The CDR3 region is CASSLAWQETQYF. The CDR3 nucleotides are TGTGCCAGCAGTTTAGCGTGGCAAGAGACCCAGTACTTC.

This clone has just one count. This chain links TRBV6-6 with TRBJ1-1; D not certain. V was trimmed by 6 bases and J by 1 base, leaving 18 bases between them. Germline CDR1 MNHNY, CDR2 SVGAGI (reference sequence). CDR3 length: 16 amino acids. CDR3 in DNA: TGTGCCAGCAGACCCCCAGCGGGGTGGGAGAACACTGAAGCTTTCTTT. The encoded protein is CASRPPAGWENTEAFF.

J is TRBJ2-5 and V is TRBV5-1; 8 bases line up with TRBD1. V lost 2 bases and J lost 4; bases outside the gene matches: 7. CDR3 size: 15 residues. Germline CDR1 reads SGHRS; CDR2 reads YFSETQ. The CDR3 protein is CASSFPAGGAETQYF. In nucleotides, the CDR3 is TGCGCCAGCAGCTTCCCTGCAGGGGGCGCAGAGACCCAGTACTTC.

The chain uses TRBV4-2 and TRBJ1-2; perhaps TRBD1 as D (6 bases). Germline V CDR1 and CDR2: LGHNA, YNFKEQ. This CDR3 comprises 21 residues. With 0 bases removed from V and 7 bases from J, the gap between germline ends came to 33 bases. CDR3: CASSQDWRPSGHRRERFGYTF. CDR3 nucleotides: TGTGCCAGCAGCCAAGATTGGAGGCCCTCGGGACATCGGAGGGAGCGCTTTGGCTACACCTTC.

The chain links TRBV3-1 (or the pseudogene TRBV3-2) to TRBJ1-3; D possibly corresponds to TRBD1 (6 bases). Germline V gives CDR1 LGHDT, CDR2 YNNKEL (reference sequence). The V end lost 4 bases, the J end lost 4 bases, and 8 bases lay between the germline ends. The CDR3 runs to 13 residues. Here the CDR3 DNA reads TGTGCCAGCAGCCGAGGACAGGGAAACACCATATATTTT. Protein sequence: CASSRGQGNTIYF.

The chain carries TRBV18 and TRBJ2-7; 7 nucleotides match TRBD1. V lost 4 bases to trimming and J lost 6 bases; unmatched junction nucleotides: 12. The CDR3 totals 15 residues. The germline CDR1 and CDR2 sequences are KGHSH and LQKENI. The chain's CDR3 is CASSRIGDRAAEQYF. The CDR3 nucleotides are TGTGCCAGCTCACGCATAGGAGACAGGGCGGCCGAGCAGTACTTC.

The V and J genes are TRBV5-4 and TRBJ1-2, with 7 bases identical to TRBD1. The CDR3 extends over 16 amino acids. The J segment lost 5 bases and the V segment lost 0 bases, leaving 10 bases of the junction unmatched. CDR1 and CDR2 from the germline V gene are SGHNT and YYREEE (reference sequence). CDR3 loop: CASSLGGKQGPYGYTF. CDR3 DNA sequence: TGTGCCAGCAGCTTGGGGGGGAAACAGGGGCCATATGGCTACACCTTC.